Below, 5 T cell receptor beta chains from the same sample are listed, as sequenced in a study of CD8+CD57+ T cells in acquired aplastic anemia. Genomic DNA templated the TCR beta VDJ and CDR3 profiling. Each CDR3 protein gets one entry after TCRdb re-called the reads with MiXCR. The sample carries a few hundred thousand distinct CDR3 sequences, around 50% recorded once. The sequenced patients had an expansion of CD8+CD57+ cells seen by flow cytometry. Specimen: sorted CD4+, CD8+, or CD8+CD57+ T cells (not recorded which) from PBMCs. Receptors originate from a human donor with aplastic anemia.

On this clonotype itself: This may stem from a read error, because a much larger clone lies one nucleotide away. The chain employs TRBV5-1 and TRBJ2-3; D might be TRBD2 (5 bases). The CDR3 consists of 16 residues. Germline CDR1 and CDR2: SGHRS and YFSETQ. Written as DNA, the CDR3 is TGCGCCAGCAGCTTGGCCTACGGTTCTAGCATAGATACGCAGTATTTT. Its protein is CASSLAYGSSIDTQYF.

V is TRBV24-1 and J is TRBJ2-7; TRBD1 matches at 9 bases. Trimming took 3 bases from V and 0 from J; bases not matched to a gene: 14. Germline values: CDR1 KGHDR, CDR2 SFDVKD. The CDR3 length is 19 residues. Here the CDR3 reads CATSDPTGGEGNDSYEQYV. CDR3 DNA: TGTGCCACCAGTGATCCAACAGGGGGCGAGGGAAATGACTCCTACGAGCAGTACGTC.

V gene TRBV20-1 combines with J gene TRBJ2-4; D possibly corresponds to TRBD2 (5 bases). The V end was cut by 6 bases, the J end by 4 bases, with 13 bases between. The CDR3 loop spans 13 amino acids. Germline assignment: CDR1 DFQATT and CDR2 SNEGSKA (reference sequence). CDR3 protein: CSATRREKNIQYF. CDR3 coding DNA: TGCAGTGCCACCCGCCGGGAAAAAAACATTCAGTACTTC.

V gene TRBV7-2 combines with J gene TRBJ1-2; D ambiguous. The V end was cut by 5 bases, the J end by 4 bases, with 14 bases between. The CDR3 is 14 amino acids. CDR1 and CDR2 from the germline V gene are SGHTA and FQGNSA. The CDR3, as DNA: TGTGCCAGCAGCCCTTCGCCCATGGGCTATGGCTACACCTTC. It specifies CASSPSPMGYGYTF.

The V gene is TRBV24-1, the J gene TRBJ1-2; 7 bases map to TRBD1. V lost 3 bases, J lost 4 bases, and 10 bases stayed unmatched. Per the germline V gene, CDR1 is KGHDR and CDR2 is SFDVKD. The CDR3 is 16 amino acids. CDR3 in DNA: TGTGCCACCAGTGATGTATCCGGGACAGACTTCTATGGCTACACCTTC. Protein product: CATSDVSGTDFYGYTF.